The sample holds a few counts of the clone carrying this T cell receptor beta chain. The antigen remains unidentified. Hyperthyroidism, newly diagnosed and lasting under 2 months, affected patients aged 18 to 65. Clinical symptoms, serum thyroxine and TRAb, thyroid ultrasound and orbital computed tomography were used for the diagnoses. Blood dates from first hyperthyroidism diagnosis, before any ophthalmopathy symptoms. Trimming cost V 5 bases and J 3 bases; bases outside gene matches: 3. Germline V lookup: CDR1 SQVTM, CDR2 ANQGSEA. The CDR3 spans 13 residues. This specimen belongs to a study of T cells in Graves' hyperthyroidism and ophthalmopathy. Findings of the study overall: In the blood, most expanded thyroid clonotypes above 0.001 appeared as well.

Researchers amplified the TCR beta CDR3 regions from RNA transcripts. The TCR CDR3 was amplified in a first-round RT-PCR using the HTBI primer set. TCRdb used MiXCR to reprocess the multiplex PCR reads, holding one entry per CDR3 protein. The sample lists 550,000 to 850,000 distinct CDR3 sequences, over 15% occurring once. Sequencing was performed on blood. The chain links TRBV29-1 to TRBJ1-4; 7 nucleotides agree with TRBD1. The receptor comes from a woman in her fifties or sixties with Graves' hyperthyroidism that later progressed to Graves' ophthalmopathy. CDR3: CSVRQGANEKLFF. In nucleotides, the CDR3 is TGCAGCGTTAGACAGGGAGCTAATGAAAAACTGTTTTTT. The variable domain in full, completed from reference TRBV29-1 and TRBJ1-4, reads SAVISQKPSRDICQRGTSLTIQCQVDSQVTMMFWYRQQPGQSLTLIATANQGSEATYESGFVIDKFPISRPNLTFSTLTVSNMSPEDSSIYLCSVRQGANEKLFFGSGTQLSVL.